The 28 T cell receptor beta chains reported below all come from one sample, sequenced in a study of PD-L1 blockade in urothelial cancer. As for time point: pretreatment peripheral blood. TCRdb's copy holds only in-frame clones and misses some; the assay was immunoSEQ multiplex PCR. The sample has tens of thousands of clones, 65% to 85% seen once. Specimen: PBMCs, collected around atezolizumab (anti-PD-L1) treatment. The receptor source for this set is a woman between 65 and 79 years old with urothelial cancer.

CDR3 amino acids: CASSLSPAAYEQYF. As DNA, the CDR3 is TGTGCCAGCAGCTTAAGCCCGGCGGCCTACGAGCAGTACTTC. V usage is TRBV7-6 and J usage is TRBJ2-7; D remains unclear. Germline CDR1 is SGHVS and CDR2 is FNYEAQ. V lost 2 bases and J 2 bases, leaving 10 bases between the germline ends. The CDR3 totals 14 residues.

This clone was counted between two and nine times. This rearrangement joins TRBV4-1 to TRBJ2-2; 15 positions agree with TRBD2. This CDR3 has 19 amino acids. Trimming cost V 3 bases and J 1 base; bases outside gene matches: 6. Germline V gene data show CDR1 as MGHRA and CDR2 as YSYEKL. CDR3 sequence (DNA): TGCGCCAGCAGCCACCGATTGGGACTAGCGGGGGGGAACACCGGGGAGCTGTTTTTT. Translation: CASSHRLGLAGGNTGELFF.

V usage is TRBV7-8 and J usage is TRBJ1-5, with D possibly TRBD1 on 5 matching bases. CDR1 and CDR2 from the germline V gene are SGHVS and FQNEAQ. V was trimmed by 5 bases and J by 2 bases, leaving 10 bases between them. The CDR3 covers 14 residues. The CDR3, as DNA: TGTGCCAGCAGCATCCCACAGGGCAATCAGCCCCAGCATTTT. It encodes CASSIPQGNQPQHF. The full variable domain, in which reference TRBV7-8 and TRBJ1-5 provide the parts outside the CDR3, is GAGVSQSPRYKVAKRGQDVALRCDPISGHVSLFWYQQALGQGPEFLTYFQNEAQLDKSGLPSDRFFAERPEGSVSTLKIQRTQQEDSAVYLCASSIPQGNQPQHFGDGTRLSIL.

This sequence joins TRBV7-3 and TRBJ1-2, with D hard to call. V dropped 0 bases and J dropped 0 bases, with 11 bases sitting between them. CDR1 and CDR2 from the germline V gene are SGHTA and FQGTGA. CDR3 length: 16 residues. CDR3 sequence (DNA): TGTGCCAGCAGCTTAACGTTTCAGGCAGCTAACTATGGCTACACCTTC. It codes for CASSLTFQAANYGYTF.

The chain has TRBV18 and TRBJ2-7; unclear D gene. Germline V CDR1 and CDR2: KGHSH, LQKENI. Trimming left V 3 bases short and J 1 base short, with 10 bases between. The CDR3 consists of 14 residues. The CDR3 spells CASSPAQDSYEQYF. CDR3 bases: TGTGCCAGCTCACCTGCACAAGATTCCTACGAGCAGTACTTC.

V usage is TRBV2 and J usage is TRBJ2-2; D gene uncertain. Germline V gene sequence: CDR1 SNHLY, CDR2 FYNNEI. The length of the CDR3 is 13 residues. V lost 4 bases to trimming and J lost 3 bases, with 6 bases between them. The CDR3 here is CASSVQDTGELFF. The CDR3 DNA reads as TGTGCCAGCAGTGTTCAGGACACCGGGGAGCTGTTTTTT.

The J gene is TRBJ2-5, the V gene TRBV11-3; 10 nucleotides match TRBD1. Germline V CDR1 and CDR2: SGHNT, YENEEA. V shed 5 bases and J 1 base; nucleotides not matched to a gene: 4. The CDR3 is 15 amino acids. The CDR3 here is CASSPGTGAQETQYF. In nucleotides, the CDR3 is TGTGCCAGCAGCCCCGGGACAGGGGCCCAAGAGACCCAGTACTTC.

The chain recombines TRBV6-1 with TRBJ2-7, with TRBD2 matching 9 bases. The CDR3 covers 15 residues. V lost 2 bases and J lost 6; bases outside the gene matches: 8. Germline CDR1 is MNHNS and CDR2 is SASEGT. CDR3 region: CASSEISGRRSEQYF. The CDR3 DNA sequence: TGTGCCAGCAGTGAAATCAGCGGGAGGAGGAGCGAGCAGTACTTC.

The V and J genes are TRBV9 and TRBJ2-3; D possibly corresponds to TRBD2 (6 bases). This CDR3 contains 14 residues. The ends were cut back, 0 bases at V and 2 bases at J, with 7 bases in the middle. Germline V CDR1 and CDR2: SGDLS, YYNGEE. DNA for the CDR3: TGTGCCAGCAGCGTAGGGACTATCACAGATACGCAGTATTTT. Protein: CASSVGTITDTQYF. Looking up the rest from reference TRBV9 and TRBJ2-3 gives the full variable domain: DSGVTQTPKHLITATGQRVTLRCSPRSGDLSVYWYQQSLDQGLQFLIQYYNGEERAKGNILERFSAQQFPDLHSELNLSSLELGDSALYFCASSVGTITDTQYFGPGTRLTVL.

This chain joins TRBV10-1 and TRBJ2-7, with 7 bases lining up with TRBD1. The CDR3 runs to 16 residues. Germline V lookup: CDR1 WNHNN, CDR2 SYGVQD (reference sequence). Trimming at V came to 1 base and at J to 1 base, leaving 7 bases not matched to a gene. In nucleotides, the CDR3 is TGCGCCAGCAGTGAGTTACAGGGGACCCTTTCCTACGAGCAGTACTTC. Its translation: CASSELQGTLSYEQYF.

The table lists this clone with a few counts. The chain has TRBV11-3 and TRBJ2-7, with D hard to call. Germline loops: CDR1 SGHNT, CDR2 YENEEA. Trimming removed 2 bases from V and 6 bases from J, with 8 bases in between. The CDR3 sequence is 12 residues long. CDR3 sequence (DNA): TGTGCCAGCAGCTTACTAGAAGGCGAGCAGTACTTC. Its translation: CASSLLEGEQYF. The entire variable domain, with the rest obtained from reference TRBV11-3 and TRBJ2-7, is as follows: EAGVVQSPRYKIIEKKQPVAFWCNPISGHNTLYWYLQNLGQGPELLIRYENEEAVDDSQLPKDRFSAERLKGVDSTLKIQPAELGDSAVYLCASSLLEGEQYFGPGTRLTVT.

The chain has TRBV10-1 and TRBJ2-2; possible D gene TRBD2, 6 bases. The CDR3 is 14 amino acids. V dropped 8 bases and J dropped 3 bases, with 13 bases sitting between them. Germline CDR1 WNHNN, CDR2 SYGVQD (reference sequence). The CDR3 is CASGGTLDTGELFF. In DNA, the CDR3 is TGCGCCAGCGGCGGGACTCTGGACACCGGGGAGCTGTTTTTT.

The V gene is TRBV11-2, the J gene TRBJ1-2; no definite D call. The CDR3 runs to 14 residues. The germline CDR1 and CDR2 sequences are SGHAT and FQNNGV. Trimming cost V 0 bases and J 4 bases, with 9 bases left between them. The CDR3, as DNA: TGTGCCAGCAGCTTAGATCTGGCCCTCTATGGCTACACCTTC. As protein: CASSLDLALYGYTF.

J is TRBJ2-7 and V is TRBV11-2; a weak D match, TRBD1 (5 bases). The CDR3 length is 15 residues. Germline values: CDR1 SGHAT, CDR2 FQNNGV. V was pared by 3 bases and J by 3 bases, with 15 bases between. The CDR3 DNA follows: TGTGCCAGCAGCTTCCTCAGACAGTCGGACTACGAGCAGTACTTC. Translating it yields CASSFLRQSDYEQYF.

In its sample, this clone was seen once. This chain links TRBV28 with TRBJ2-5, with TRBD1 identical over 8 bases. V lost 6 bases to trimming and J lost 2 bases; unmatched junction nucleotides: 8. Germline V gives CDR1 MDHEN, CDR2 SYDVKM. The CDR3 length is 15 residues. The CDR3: CASSLRTGWQETQYF. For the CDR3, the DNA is TGTGCCAGCAGCCTGAGGACAGGGTGGCAAGAGACCCAGTACTTC.

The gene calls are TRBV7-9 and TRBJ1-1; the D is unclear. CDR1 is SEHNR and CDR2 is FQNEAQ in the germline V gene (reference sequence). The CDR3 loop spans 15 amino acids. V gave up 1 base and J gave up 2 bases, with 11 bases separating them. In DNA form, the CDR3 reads TGTGCCAGCAGCTTAGGAGACGGCGGAAACACTGAAGCTTTCTTT. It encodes CASSLGDGGNTEAFF.

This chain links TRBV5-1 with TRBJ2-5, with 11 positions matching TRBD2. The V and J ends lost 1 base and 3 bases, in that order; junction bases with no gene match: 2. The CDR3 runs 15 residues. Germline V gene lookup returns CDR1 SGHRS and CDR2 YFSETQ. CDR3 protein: CASSLLAGGEETQYF. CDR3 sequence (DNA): TGCGCCAGCAGCTTGTTAGCGGGAGGGGAAGAGACCCAGTACTTC.

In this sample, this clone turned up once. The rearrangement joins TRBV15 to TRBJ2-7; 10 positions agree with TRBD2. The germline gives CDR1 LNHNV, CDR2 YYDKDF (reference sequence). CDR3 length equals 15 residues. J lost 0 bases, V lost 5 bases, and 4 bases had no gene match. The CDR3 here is CATSEPSGSSYEQYF. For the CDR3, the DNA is TGTGCCACCAGCGAACCTAGCGGGAGCTCCTACGAGCAGTACTTC.

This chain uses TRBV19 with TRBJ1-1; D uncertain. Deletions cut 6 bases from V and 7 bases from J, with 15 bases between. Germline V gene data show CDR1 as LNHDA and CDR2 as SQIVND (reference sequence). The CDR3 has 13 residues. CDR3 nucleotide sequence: TGTGCCAGTAGCCCCGGGTTCGCTTTTGAAGCTTTCTTT. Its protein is CASSPGFAFEAFF.

The CDR3 coding sequence is TGCGCCAGCAGCTTGGGGACAGGGGGATCGGCTTTCTTT. Amino acids: CASSLGTGGSAFF. The rearrangement links TRBV5-1 to TRBJ1-1; 10 nucleotides line up with TRBD1. The CDR3 sequence is 13 residues long. Losses at the gene ends were 0 bases for V and 11 bases for J; bases not matched to a gene: 4. Germline CDR1 SGHRS, CDR2 YFSETQ.

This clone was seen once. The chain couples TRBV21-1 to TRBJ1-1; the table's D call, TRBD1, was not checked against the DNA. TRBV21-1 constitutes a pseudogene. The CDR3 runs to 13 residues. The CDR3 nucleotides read TGTGCCAGCAGCTGGGCAGGGGGTCCTGAAGCTTTCTTT. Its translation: CASSWAGGPEAFF.

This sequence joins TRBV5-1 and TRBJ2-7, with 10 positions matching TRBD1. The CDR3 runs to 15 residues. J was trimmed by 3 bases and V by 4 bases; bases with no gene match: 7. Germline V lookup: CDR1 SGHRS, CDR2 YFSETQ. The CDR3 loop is CASSDGTGDDYEQYF. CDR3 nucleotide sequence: TGCGCCAGCAGCGACGGGACAGGGGATGACTACGAGCAGTACTTC.

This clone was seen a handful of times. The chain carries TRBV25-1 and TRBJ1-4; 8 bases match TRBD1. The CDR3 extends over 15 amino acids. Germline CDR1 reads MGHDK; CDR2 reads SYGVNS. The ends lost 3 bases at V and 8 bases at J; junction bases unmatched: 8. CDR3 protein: CASSDPGQGGEKLFF. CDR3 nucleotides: TGTGCCAGCAGTGACCCCGGACAGGGCGGAGAAAAACTGTTTTTT.

CDR3 in DNA: TGTGCCAGCTCACTTCCGACAGGGGGCAGTAACTATGGCTACACCTTC. This translates into CASSLPTGGSNYGYTF. The chain carries TRBV18 and TRBJ1-2; TRBD1 matches at 10 bases. Per the germline V gene, CDR1 is KGHSH and CDR2 is LQKENI. With 4 bases clipped from V and 1 base from J, the junction kept 6 bases outside the gene matches. This CDR3 has 16 residues.

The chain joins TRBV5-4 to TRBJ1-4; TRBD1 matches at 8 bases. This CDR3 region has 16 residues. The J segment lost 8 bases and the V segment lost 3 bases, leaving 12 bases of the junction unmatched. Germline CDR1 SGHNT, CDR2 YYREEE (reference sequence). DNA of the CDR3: TGTGCCAGCAGCTCGAGACCCACAGGGGGTAGCGAAAAACTGTTTTTT. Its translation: CASSSRPTGGSEKLFF.

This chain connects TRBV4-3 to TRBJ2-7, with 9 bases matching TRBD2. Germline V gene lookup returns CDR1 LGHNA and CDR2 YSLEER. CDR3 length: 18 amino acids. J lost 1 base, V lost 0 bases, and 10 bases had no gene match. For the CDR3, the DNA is TGCGCCAGCAGCCAAGATCTTGTCGGCGGGGGGGTTTCCTACGAGCAGTACTTC. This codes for CASSQDLVGGGVSYEQYF.

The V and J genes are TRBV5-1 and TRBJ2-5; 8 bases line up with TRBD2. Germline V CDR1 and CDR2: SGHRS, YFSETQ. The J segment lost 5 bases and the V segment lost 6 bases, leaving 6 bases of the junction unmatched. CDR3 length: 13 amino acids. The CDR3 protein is CASTSGGGETQYF. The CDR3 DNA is TGCGCCAGCACCTCGGGAGGGGGGGAGACCCAGTACTTC. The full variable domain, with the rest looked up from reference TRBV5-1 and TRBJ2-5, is KAGVTQTPRYLIKTRGQQVTLSCSPISGHRSVSWYQQTPGQGLQFLFEYFSETQRNKGNFPGRFSGRQFSNSRSEMNVSTLELGDSALYLCASTSGGGETQYFGPGTRLLVL.

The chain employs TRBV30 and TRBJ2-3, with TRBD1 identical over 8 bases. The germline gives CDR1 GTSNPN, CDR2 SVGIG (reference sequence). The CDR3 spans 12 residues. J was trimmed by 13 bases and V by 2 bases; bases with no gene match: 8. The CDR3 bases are TGTGCCTGGAGTCCGGACAGGGTGGAGGAGTATTTT. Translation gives CAWSPDRVEEYF.